This T cell receptor (beta chain) comes out of a study of T cells in Graves' hyperthyroidism and ophthalmopathy. Turning to the study itself: The initial diagnosis was the point when peripheral blood was collected, ahead of any treatment. The study, taken as a whole, reports: Most expanded thyroid clonotypes above 0.001 recurred in blood.

Turning to this clonotype: The antigen is unknown.

Each person with ophthalmopathy scored at least 3 on the Clinical Activity Score, reached NOSPECS grade 4 or higher, and had been ill under 3 months. Patients with uncontrolled infections, other autoimmune diseases, pregnancy or lactation were excluded. The CDR3 regions of TCR beta were amplified from RNA transcripts. An initial round of RT-PCR targeting the TCR CDR3 relied on the HTBI primer set. TCRdb fed the multiplex PCR reads into MiXCR, producing one record per CDR3 protein. The sample gives some 500,000 distinct CDR3 sequences, less than 25% of which show up once; around 11% is in the top ten. V was shortened by 2 bases and J by 1 base, with 7 bases between the two germline ends. This CDR3 has 14 amino acids. CDR1 and CDR2 from the germline V gene are SGHTS and YDEGEE.

This TCR came from a woman in her twenties or thirties with Graves' ophthalmopathy. J is TRBJ1-5 and V is TRBV5-8; no reliable D call. The sample was blood. CDR3: CASSFIGSNQPQHF. The CDR3, as DNA: TGTGCCAGCAGCTTCATCGGGAGCAATCAGCCCCAGCATTTT.